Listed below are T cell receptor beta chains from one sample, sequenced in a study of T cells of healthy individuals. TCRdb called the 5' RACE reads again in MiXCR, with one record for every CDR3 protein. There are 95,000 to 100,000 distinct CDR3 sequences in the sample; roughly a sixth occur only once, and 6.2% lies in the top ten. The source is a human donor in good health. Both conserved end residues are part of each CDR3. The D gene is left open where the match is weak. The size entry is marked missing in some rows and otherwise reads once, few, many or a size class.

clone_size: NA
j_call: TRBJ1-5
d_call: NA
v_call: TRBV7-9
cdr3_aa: CASSFGRDQPQHF
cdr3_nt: TGTGCCAGCAGCTTCGGCAGAGACCAGCCCCAGCATTTT

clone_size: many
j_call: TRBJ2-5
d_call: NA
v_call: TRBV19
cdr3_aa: CASSLDSRMYF
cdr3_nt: TGTGCCAGTAGCCTCGACAGTCGGATGTACTTC

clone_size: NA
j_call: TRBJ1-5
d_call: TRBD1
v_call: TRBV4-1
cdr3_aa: CASSQVGGGQPQHF
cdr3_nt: TGCGCCAGCAGCCAAGTAGGGGGCGGGCAGCCCCAGCATTTT

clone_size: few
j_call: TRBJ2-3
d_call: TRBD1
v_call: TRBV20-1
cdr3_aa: CSATPTGARTDTQYF
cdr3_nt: TGCAGTGCTACCCCGACAGGGGCGAGGACAGATACGCAGTATTTT

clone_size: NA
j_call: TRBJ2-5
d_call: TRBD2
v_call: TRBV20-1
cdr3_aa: CSARSLAGGPGQETQYF
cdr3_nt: TGCAGTGCTAGGTCGCTAGCGGGAGGGCCGGGGCAAGAGACCCAGTACTTC

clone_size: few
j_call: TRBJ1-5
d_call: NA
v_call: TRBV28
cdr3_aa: CASSFRGTRQPQHF
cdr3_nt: TGTGCCAGCAGTTTTAGGGGGACGAGGCAGCCCCAGCATTTT

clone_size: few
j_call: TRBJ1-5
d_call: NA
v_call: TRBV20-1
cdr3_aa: CSGRDLGNQPQHF
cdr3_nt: TGCAGTGGCAGGGATCTGGGCAATCAGCCCCAGCATTTT

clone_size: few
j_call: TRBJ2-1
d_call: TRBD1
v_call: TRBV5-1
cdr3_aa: CASSATDRGPSGEQFF
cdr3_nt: TGCGCCAGCAGCGCAACGGACAGGGGGCCTTCAGGTGAGCAGTTCTTC

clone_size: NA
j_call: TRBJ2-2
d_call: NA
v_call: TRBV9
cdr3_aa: CASSPRTNTGELFF
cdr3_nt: TGTGCCAGCAGCCCGCGGACAAACACCGGGGAGCTGTTTTTT

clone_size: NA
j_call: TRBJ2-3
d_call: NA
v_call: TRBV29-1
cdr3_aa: CSVEATNTQYF
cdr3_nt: TGCAGCGTTGAAGCAACCAATACGCAGTATTTT